This T cell receptor (beta chain) comes out of a study of blood T cell repertoires in COVID-19. Across the whole study: Sites across the United States, Italy and Spain contributed samples from acute and convalescent COVID-19. Nucleic acid was either cDNA or gDNA, and it came from T cells, B-cell-depleted T cells, or PBMCs.

As processed by the authors: Reference gene primer amplification gave nucleated cell count estimates. Clones were read by immunoSEQ multiplex PCR, and TCRdb kept only the in-frame ones, dropping some. The V and J calls and clone size were taken over from that table, and D and trimming were inferred from the DNA. The sample comprises 68,000 or so clones, around 88% of which are singletons, and approximately 6.8% rests with the top ten. The CDR3 runs 12 residues. The V and J ends lost 5 bases and 0 bases respectively, with 4 bases between them. Germline V gene sequence: CDR1 MDHEN, CDR2 SYDVKM. Sequencing was done on a sample of peripheral blood. The gene calls are TRBV28 and TRBJ1-2; D not certain. The source is a woman in her seventies with acute or convalescent COVID-19. The CDR3 here is CASSISNYGYTF. In DNA, the CDR3 is TGTGCCAGCAGTATCTCTAACTATGGCTACACCTTC.